These T cell receptor beta chains were read from a single sample in a study of cytomegalovirus exposure and HLA in healthy donors. Sequencing used immunoSEQ multiplex PCR; TCRdb keeps in-frame clones, though not all of them. Among 150,000 to 200,000 clones, roughly 85% were seen once, and the ten largest hold 1.7%. The sample was PBMCs. The receptors derive from a woman between 18 and 30 years old in good health and CMV-seronegative. Each CDR3 is given with its conserved first and last residue. Clone sizes are given selectively: once, few, many, or a class where the clone is expanded.

J | V | size | CDR3
TRBJ2-1 | TRBV18 | . | CASSPILLAGSSYNEQFF
TRBJ2-1 | TRBV5-5 | once | CASSFLFREFF
TRBJ1-4 | TRBV4-3 | . | CASSQAQLSTNEKLFF
TRBJ1-6 | TRBV28 | . | CASSSQTGVFSSPLHF
TRBJ1-2 | TRBV28 | few | CASSTGLGYGYTF
TRBJ2-5 | TRBV5-4 | . | CASSTPTGEETQYF
TRBJ2-5 | TRBV30 | . | CAWTGPQETQYF
TRBJ2-3 | TRBV5-1 | . | CASSLAVSDTQYF
TRBJ2-7 | TRBV27 | . | CASRPRYPLEQYF
TRBJ1-1 | TRBV29-1 | . | CSVEDHGKNTEAFF
TRBJ2-4 | TRBV6-5 | . | CASSYGTGGAKNIQYF
TRBJ2-5 | TRBV6-1 | . | CASSGGRASGLYQETQYF
TRBJ1-5 | TRBV18 | . | CASSPLGNSNQPQHF
TRBJ2-3 | TRBV27 | once | CASSLTSGNTDTQYF
TRBJ2-3 | TRBV4-1 | few | CASSQHDKTDTQYF
TRBJ2-2 | TRBV6-1 | . | CASSEVSGINTGELFF
TRBJ1-2 | TRBV2 | . | CASLSPRVNYGYTF
TRBJ1-4 | TRBV28 | . | CASSLANPTNEKLFF
TRBJ2-5 | TRBV5-1 | once | CASSLSLWETQYF
TRBJ2-2 | TRBV27 | . | CASSWGQGPTGELFF
TRBJ1-4 | TRBV15 | . | CATSRARYATNEKLFF
TRBJ2-1 | TRBV6-5 | . | CASREWNRGDFEQFF
TRBJ2-7 | TRBV14 | . | CASSQIAGGPLGEQYF
TRBJ1-1 | TRBV30 | . | CAWSGTGERKAFF
TRBJ2-1 | TRBV11-3 | . | CASSQGLAAYNEQFF
TRBJ2-2 | TRBV29-1 | once | CSVRTGGSNTGELFF
TRBJ2-5 | TRBV7-9 | . | CASSLPTGAETQYF
. | TRBV5-1 | . | CASVPGDRGQHEQYF
TRBJ1-5 | TRBV19 | . | CASRTGQVSNQPQHF
TRBJ2-3 | TRBV21-1 | few | CASGLASSSTDTQYF
TRBJ1-5 | TRBV19 | once | CASSARDSNQPQHF
TRBJ2-3 | TRBV5-8 | . | CASSRILAGVDTQYF
TRBJ2-1 | TRBV7-2 | . | CASSLALAGGPGEQFF
TRBJ2-5 | TRBV30 | . | CALALAEETRYF
TRBJ1-2 | TRBV6-5 | . | CASSRAGNRDGYTF
TRBJ2-3 | TRBV28 | . | CASRGRGPDTQYF
TRBJ2-7 | TRBV7-9 | . | CASRSTSGSPYEQYF
TRBJ2-1 | TRBV7-6 | . | CASSPGGPFDEQFF
TRBJ2-3 | TRBV4-1 | . | CASSQGQIAGGTADTQYF
TRBJ2-1 | TRBV11-3 | once | CASSLSTEREYVNEQFF
TRBJ2-2 | TRBV19 | . | CASLPSGRARAHTGELFF
TRBJ2-7 | TRBV19 | . | CASSPAETTYEQYF
. | TRBV7-2 | . | CASSPGGTLPYEQYF
TRBJ2-1 | TRBV12-5 | . | CASGRGGGNEQFF
TRBJ2-3 | TRBV30 | . | CAWSLWEGLGTDTQYF
TRBJ1-2 | TRBV28 | . | CASRGDSLGGGYTF
. | TRBV28 | . | CASSSASEQYF
TRBJ1-3 | TRBV4-3 | . | CASSHLQGIETGNTIYF